Detailed here is one T cell receptor beta chain. This specimen belongs to a study of blood T cell repertoires in COVID-19. Study-wide background: Both acute and convalescent COVID-19 samples were obtained from the United States, Italy and Spain. Nucleic acid was either cDNA or gDNA, and it came from T cells, B-cell-depleted T cells, or PBMCs.

Germline CDR1 and CDR2: SGHTA and FQGNSA. The CDR3 runs 14 residues. Trimming cost V 5 bases and J 7 bases; bases outside gene matches: 6. Original analysis: Reference gene primer amplification yielded estimated nucleated cell counts. Some clones are missing from TCRdb's copy, which holds only in-frame ones; the method was immunoSEQ multiplex PCR. V and J calls and clone size are copied from that table; D and trimming were computed from the DNA. Of about 82,000 clones in the sample, about 82% are singletons; the top ten hold roughly 18%. This chain uses TRBV7-2 with TRBJ1-4; TRBD1 matches at 8 bases. This TCR came from a man aged 80 or over with active or convalescent COVID-19. The source material was peripheral blood. The CDR3 DNA reads TGTGCCAGCAGCCTAGGACAGGGCTCTGAAAAACTGTTTTTT. Translated, it gives CASSLGQGSEKLFF. The full variable domain, rest sourced from reference TRBV7-2 and TRBJ1-4, is GAGVSQSPSNKVTEKGKDVELRCDPISGHTALYWYRQSLGQGLEFLIYFQGNSAPDKSGLPSDRFSAERTGGSVSTLTIQRTQQEDSAVYLCASSLGQGSEKLFFGSGTQLSVL.